This T cell receptor (beta chain) was sequenced for a study of cytomegalovirus exposure and HLA in healthy donors. Primers: 60 Vbeta forward and 13 Jbeta reverse. This table comes from immunoSEQ multiplex PCR, and its TCRdb copy is limited to in-frame clones, with some not included. Its listing shows about 150,000 clones. The CDR3 is 15 residues long. Trimming at V came to 6 bases and at J to 4 bases, leaving 12 bases not matched to a gene. The V gene's germline CDR1 is SGHRS and CDR2 YFSETQ. The source material was PBMCs. This TCR derives from a woman aged 50 to 60 in good health and CMV-seronegative. This sequence joins TRBV5-1 and TRBJ1-1; 7 bases line up with TRBD1. The DNA for the CDR3 is TGCGCCAGCACCCGGACAGGCGGTACTGGCACTGAAGCTTTCTTT. Translation: CASTRTGGTGTEAFF. Using reference TRBV5-1 and TRBJ1-1 for the parts outside the CDR3, the full variable domain is KAGVTQTPRYLIKTRGQQVTLSCSPISGHRSVSWYQQTPGQGLQFLFEYFSETQRNKGNFPGRFSGRQFSNSRSEMNVSTLELGDSALYLCASTRTGGTGTEAFFGQGTRLTVV.